This TCR beta chain was documented in a study of T cells after yellow fever vaccination. Findings of the study overall: Of the clonotypes, a small share occurred in both CD4 and CD8 compartments. Most primary-vaccination clones recurred post-booster (around 95% CD4, roughly 87% CD8). Contamination by abundant bulk-population clonotypes could be present in FACS-sorted repertoires.

With regard to this clonotype: Its antigen is not identified.

The TCR cDNA carried a universal primer site and UMIs from 5'RACE template switching. TCRdb re-called the 5' RACE reads through MiXCR, storing one row per CDR3 protein. Of approximately 550,000 distinct CDR3 sequences listed, about 19% are singletons. The CDR3 is 11 residues long. Trimming stripped 3 bases from V and 9 bases from J, with 8 bases between. Germline V lookup: CDR1 LNHDA, CDR2 SQIVND (reference sequence). The TCR sequence derives from a man younger than 40 who received the YFV17D yellow fever vaccine. The sample consisted of PBMCs, taken 15 days after the yellow fever booster vaccination. The V gene is TRBV19, the J gene TRBJ1-1; D is uncertain. CDR3 coding DNA: TGTGCCAGTAGTATGGATTTTAAAGCTTTCTTT. Protein product: CASSMDFKAFF.